These 12 T cell receptor beta chains were all obtained from the same sample, sequenced in a study of Graves' ophthalmopathy and Graves' hyperthyroidism. Researchers took RNA transcripts and amplified TCR beta CDR3 regions from them. First-round RT-PCR relied on HTBI primers, and a second-round multiplex PCR came next. TCRdb reanalysed the multiplex PCR reads using MiXCR and keeps one entry per CDR3 protein. Altogether over 650,000 distinct CDR3 sequences are present, 35% to 45% being singletons, with the ten largest covering roughly 3.5%. Material: peripheral blood. All receptors derive from an adult man with Graves' ophthalmopathy.

Regarding this clonotype: This sequence may be a read error, since a much larger clone differs from it by one base. The gene calls are TRBV2 and TRBJ2-6; D is undetermined. Germline CDR1 is SNHLY and CDR2 is FYNNEI. This CDR3 has 14 amino acids. Trimming cost V 9 bases and J 6 bases, with 15 bases left between them. CDR3 region: CASRIGPEANVLTF. Here the CDR3 DNA reads TGTGCCAGTCGAATTGGACCGGAGGCCAACGTCCTGACTTTC.

The table lists this clonotype with many counts. This chain joins TRBV4-1 and TRBJ1-2, with D unresolved. Trimming left V 0 bases short and J 3 bases short, with 8 bases between. There are 14 residues in the CDR3. CDR1 and CDR2 from the germline V gene are MGHRA and YSYEKL. The DNA for the CDR3 is TGCGCCAGCAGCCAAGACCCCGGGGACTATGGCTACACCTTC. Residues: CASSQDPGDYGYTF.

This sequence joins TRBV29-1 and TRBJ2-7; unclear D gene. This CDR3 region has 9 residues. V was trimmed by 4 bases and J by 6 bases, leaving 4 bases between them. Germline V gives CDR1 SQVTM, CDR2 ANQGSEA. Written as DNA, the CDR3 is TGCAGCGTTGGGGGCGAGCAGTACTTC. Translating gives CSVGGEQYF.

V gene TRBV7-2 combines with J gene TRBJ2-5, with unresolved D. The V end lost 5 bases, the J end lost 3 bases, and 10 bases lay between the germline ends. This CDR3 is built from 13 residues. Germline V gene data show CDR1 as SGHTA and CDR2 as FQGNSA. As DNA, the CDR3 is TGTGCCAGCAGCCCCGCGATGGAAGAGACCCAGTACTTC. Its protein product is CASSPAMEETQYF.

This rearrangement joins TRBV7-9 to TRBJ2-7; TRBD2 might be the D (6 bases). V lost 4 bases and J 8 bases, leaving 18 bases between the germline ends. Looked up from germline, CDR1 is SEHNR and CDR2 is FQNEAQ (reference sequence). This CDR3 is 14 amino acids long. Here the CDR3 reads CASSSTRAGLKQYF. The DNA of the CDR3 is TGTGCCAGCAGCTCGACACGGGCGGGACTCAAGCAGTACTTC.

This clonotype appeared many times. J is TRBJ1-5 and V is TRBV10-3; TRBD1 matches at 8 bases. The CDR3 is 16 amino acids. J lost 1 base, V lost 3 bases, and 5 bases had no gene match. Germline V lookup: CDR1 ENHRY, CDR2 SYGVKD. The CDR3 loop is CAISDDRGLSNQPQHF. The CDR3 DNA is TGTGCCATCAGTGACGACAGGGGACTAAGCAATCAGCCCCAGCATTTT.

This clonotype came up many times. The rearrangement uses TRBV9 and TRBJ2-7; 7 bases agree with TRBD1. V shed 7 bases and J 6 bases; nucleotides not matched to a gene: 7. Germline V gene lookup returns CDR1 SGDLS and CDR2 YYNGEE. There are 12 residues in the CDR3. The CDR3, as DNA: TGTGCCAGCTCGCGACAGGGTCTCGAGCAGTACTTC. It specifies CASSRQGLEQYF.

The V gene is TRBV25-1, the J gene TRBJ2-5, with a weak D call TRBD2 (6 bases). CDR3 length: 13 amino acids. V was pared by 6 bases and J by 5 bases, with 13 bases between. Germline loops: CDR1 MGHDK, CDR2 SYGVNS. Here the CDR3 reads CASSAVAGETQYF. In DNA form, the CDR3 reads TGTGCCAGCAGCGCCGTGGCGGGGGAGACCCAGTACTTC.

The CDR3 is CASRGAAYGYTF. The CDR3 DNA sequence: TGTGCCAGCCGCGGGGCAGCTTATGGCTACACCTTC. The rearrangement joins TRBV27 to TRBJ1-2, with D maybe TRBD1 (5 bases). CDR1 MNHEY and CDR2 SMNVEV come from the germline V gene (reference sequence). The V gene lost 8 bases and the J gene lost 5 bases, with 12 bases spanning the gap. The length of the CDR3 is 12 residues.

As to this clonotype: One base away lies a much larger clone, so this may be a sequencing read error. CDR3 residues: CAGSSPGATNYGYTF. The CDR3 DNA reads TGTGCCGGTTCGAGTCCCGGCGCTACTAACTATGGCTACACCTTC. The chain employs TRBV19 and TRBJ1-2; D remains ambiguous. The CDR3 covers 15 residues. Germline assignment: CDR1 LNHDA and CDR2 SQIVND (reference sequence). Between the trimmed V and J ends, which lost 11 bases and 0 bases, there was a span of 19 bases.

This clonotype was recorded only once. The V gene is TRBV29-1, the J gene TRBJ2-7, with a possible D match to TRBD2 (6 bases). The CDR3 loop spans 15 amino acids. Germline assignment: CDR1 SQVTM and CDR2 ANQGSEA. V lost 8 bases and J lost 4, with 24 bases in between. The CDR3 coding sequence is TGCAGCAGTTCGGTAGCGGAGACTGGTGGTTACGAGCAGTACTTC. Translated: CSSSVAETGGYEQYF.

The chain employs TRBV11-2 and TRBJ1-4; D unclear. Germline assignment: CDR1 SGHAT and CDR2 FQNNGV. V shed 9 bases and J shed 7 bases, with 24 bases lying between them. This CDR3 has 16 amino acids. CDR3 in DNA: TGTGCCAGGGGCTTAGGCGGAGGGATGATTGCTGAAAAACTGTTTTTT. It translates to CARGLGGGMIAEKLFF.